The 21 T cell receptor beta chains below come from one sample, sequenced in a study of CD8+CD57+ T cells in acquired aplastic anemia. TCR beta VDJ and CDR3 were profiled, and genomic DNA was the template. TCRdb reprocessed the reads via MiXCR and lists one record per CDR3 protein. The sample lists around 150,000 distinct CDR3 sequences, approximately 40% occurring once. The source material was sorted CD4+, CD8+, or CD8+CD57+ T cells (not recorded which) from PBMCs. The receptors shown here come from a human donor in good health.

In DNA, the CDR3 is TGCAGCGTTGAAGGGGGACAGGGATCAGATACGCAGTATTTT. It specifies CSVEGGQGSDTQYF. The V gene is TRBV29-1, the J gene TRBJ2-3; 9 bases map to TRBD1. This CDR3 is 14 amino acids long. Looked up from germline, CDR1 is SQVTM and CDR2 is ANQGSEA. The trim removed 1 base at V and 4 bases at J, leaving 3 bases unmatched.

This clonotype was detected once. One end of the junction fails to match germline, which may point to a read error. The V and J genes are TRBV24-1 and TRBJ1-6; 8 bases align to TRBD1. Germline loops: CDR1 KGHDR, CDR2 SFDVKD. This CDR3 comprises 14 residues. The CDR3 loop reads CATNDGTGVSPLHF. The CDR3 nucleotides are TGTGCCACCAATGATGGGACAGGAGTCTCACCCCTCCACTTT.

The table lists this clonotype with a count of one. CDR3 sequence (DNA): TGTGCCAGCAGCCGTCGAGGGGGGATCGACGAGCAGTACTTC. This gives the protein CASSRRGGIDEQYF. The chain is built from TRBV11-3 and TRBJ2-7; D assignment may be TRBD1 or TRBD2 (6 bases each). The germline V and J ends were trimmed by 5 bases and 5 bases, with 16 bases remaining between them. This CDR3 has 14 amino acids. Germline assignment: CDR1 SGHNT and CDR2 YENEEA.

Only a few counts were recorded for this clonotype. The V and J genes are TRBV28 and TRBJ1-3; TRBD1 might be the D (6 bases). Germline V lookup: CDR1 MDHEN, CDR2 SYDVKM. The ends were cut back, 4 bases at V and 2 bases at J, with 9 bases in the middle. The CDR3 is 14 amino acids. The DNA for the CDR3 is TGTGCCAGCAGTTCGGGGGGCACTGGAAACACCATATATTTT. This translates into CASSSGGTGNTIYF.

The chain combines TRBV20-1 with TRBJ2-7, with 11 bases fitting TRBD2. This CDR3 is 15 amino acids long. Per germline, CDR1 DFQATT and CDR2 SNEGSKA (reference sequence). Trimming removed 2 bases from V and 5 bases from J; junction bases left unmatched: 8. The chain's CDR3 is CSARHSGRVRDEQYF. The CDR3 DNA follows: TGCAGTGCTAGACATAGCGGGAGGGTTCGCGACGAGCAGTACTTC.

This clonotype was seen many times. V gene TRBV9 combines with J gene TRBJ2-2, with a tentative D call TRBD2 (6 bases). The CDR3 length is 13 residues. V lost 4 bases, J lost 5 bases, and 9 bases lay in between. Germline V CDR1 and CDR2: SGDLS, YYNGEE. The CDR3 protein is CASSMGLTGELFF. In DNA, the CDR3 is TGTGCCAGCAGCATGGGACTTACCGGGGAGCTGTTTTTT.

J is TRBJ1-6 and V is TRBV12-3 or TRBV12-4; no firm D call. This CDR3 contains 13 residues. V lost 6 bases and J 6 bases, leaving 9 bases between the germline ends. As DNA, the CDR3 is TGTGCCAGCAGCCGACGCGTTAATTCACCCCTCCACTTT. This sequence encodes CASSRRVNSPLHF.

In its sample, this clonotype was seen many times. The chain links TRBV19 to TRBJ1-5; 10 bases are shared with TRBD1. The J segment lost 2 bases and the V segment lost 3 bases, leaving 10 bases of the junction unmatched. The CDR3 contains 18 residues. Germline CDR1 is LNHDA and CDR2 is SQIVND (reference sequence). CDR3 amino acids: CASSIRIPGTGGNQPQHF. The CDR3 DNA follows: TGTGCCAGTAGTATCCGAATTCCCGGGACAGGGGGCAATCAGCCCCAGCATTTT. The full variable domain, with the rest looked up from reference TRBV19 and TRBJ1-5, is DGGITQSPKYLFRKEGQNVTLSCEQNLNHDAMYWYRQDPGQGLRLIYYSQIVNDFQKGDIAEGYSVSREKKESFPLTVTSAQKNPTAFYLCASSIRIPGTGGNQPQHFGDGTRLSIL.

The J gene is TRBJ2-1, the V gene TRBV2; 7 bases map to TRBD2. Germline values: CDR1 SNHLY, CDR2 FYNNEI. The CDR3 spans 15 residues. V shed 4 bases and J 4 bases; nucleotides not matched to a gene: 7. As DNA, the CDR3 is TGTGCCAGCAGTGCTAGAGACGGGGGGTACAATGAGCAGTTCTTC. This gives the protein CASSARDGGYNEQFF.

This clonotype is a singleton in its sample. The chain has TRBV5-8 and TRBJ2-3; no reliable D call. Germline CDR1 is SGHTS and CDR2 is YDEGEE. Trimming took 1 base from V and 3 from J, leaving 6 bases between them. The CDR3 has 13 amino acids. CDR3 sequence (DNA): TGTGCCAGCAGCTTGATGGTAACAGATACGCAGTATTTT. This gives the protein CASSLMVTDTQYF.

The chain has TRBV3-1 and TRBJ2-1; TRBD2 matches at 10 bases. The CDR3 is 15 amino acids. The V and J ends lost 7 bases and 5 bases, in that order; junction bases with no gene match: 8. Germline loops: CDR1 LGHDT, CDR2 YNNKEL (reference sequence). Here the CDR3 reads CASTPAGGVNNEQFF. In DNA form, the CDR3 reads TGTGCCAGCACCCCAGCGGGAGGGGTCAACAATGAGCAGTTCTTC.

This clonotype appeared many times. The chain joins TRBV20-1 to TRBJ2-7; TRBD2 aligns across 8 bases. The CDR3 has 13 residues. Germline-derived CDR1 and CDR2 are DFQATT and SNEGSKA (reference sequence). V shed 1 base, J shed 3 bases, and the junction held 2 bases outside the gene matches. The DNA of the CDR3 is TGCAGTGCTAGAGGCACTAGCGGCTACGAGCAGTACTTC. The encoded protein is CSARGTSGYEQYF.

This clonotype showed up many times. The chain joins TRBV5-4 to TRBJ2-7; possibly TRBD1 for D (5 bases). V gave up 0 bases and J gave up 2 bases, with 18 bases separating them. The germline V gene has CDR1 SGHNT and CDR2 YYREEE (reference sequence). This CDR3 region has 17 residues. CDR3 loop: CASSLDKGNLYAYEQYF. CDR3 bases: TGTGCCAGCAGCTTGGATAAGGGGAACCTATACGCCTACGAGCAGTACTTC.

The chain combines TRBV29-1 with TRBJ2-3, with 8 positions matching TRBD1. CDR1 is SQVTM and CDR2 is ANQGSEA in the germline V gene. V lost 0 bases and J lost 0; bases outside the gene matches: 5. The CDR3 has 16 residues. CDR3 protein: CSVEEEDRASTDTQYF. The CDR3 DNA is TGCAGCGTTGAAGAGGAGGACAGGGCTAGCACAGATACGCAGTATTTT.

This clonotype was seen many times. This chain's CDR3 is CSARDLGSSLVTDTQYF. CDR3 DNA sequence: TGCAGTGCTAGAGATCTTGGTAGCTCGTTGGTTACAGATACGCAGTATTTT. The chain employs TRBV20-1 and TRBJ2-3; no reliable D call. V gave up 0 bases and J gave up 3 bases, with 19 bases separating them. The length of the CDR3 is 17 residues. The germline gives CDR1 DFQATT, CDR2 SNEGSKA (reference sequence).

This clonotype has at least ten counts. This chain joins TRBV20-1 and TRBJ2-1; D is unclear. This CDR3 is built from 13 residues. The germline V and J ends were trimmed by 4 bases and 1 base, with 8 bases remaining between them. Germline assignment: CDR1 DFQATT and CDR2 SNEGSKA (reference sequence). The CDR3 DNA reads TGCAGTGCTATTTCCGAGTCCTACAATGAGCAGTTCTTC. Translating it yields CSAISESYNEQFF.

This clonotype occurred once. V and J are TRBV20-1 and TRBJ1-1; D is uncertain. V was shortened by 2 bases and J by 3 bases, with 10 bases between the two germline ends. CDR1 and CDR2 from the germline V gene are DFQATT and SNEGSKA (reference sequence). This CDR3 is 13 amino acids long. The CDR3 reads CSARWVRYTEAFF. The CDR3 DNA sequence: TGCAGTGCTAGATGGGTGAGGTACACTGAAGCTTTCTTT.

In this sample, this clonotype turned up many times. The V and J genes are TRBV19 and TRBJ1-5; maybe TRBD1 (6 bases). The CDR3 has 13 amino acids. Trimming stripped 7 bases from V and 7 bases from J, with 14 bases between. CDR1 and CDR2 from the germline V gene are LNHDA and SQIVND (reference sequence). CDR3 sequence reads: CASTTGRQQPQHF. The CDR3 DNA reads as TGTGCCAGTACAACAGGGAGACAACAGCCCCAGCATTTT. Looking up the rest from reference TRBV19 and TRBJ1-5 gives the full variable domain: DGGITQSPKYLFRKEGQNVTLSCEQNLNHDAMYWYRQDPGQGLRLIYYSQIVNDFQKGDIAEGYSVSREKKESFPLTVTSAQKNPTAFYLCASTTGRQQPQHFGDGTRLSIL.

This clonotype was counted between two and nine times. The J gene is TRBJ1-1, the V gene TRBV9; D gene ambiguous. Germline-derived CDR1 and CDR2 are SGDLS and YYNGEE. Between the trimmed V and J ends, which lost 1 base and 1 base, there was a span of 8 bases. CDR3 length equals 14 residues. Here the CDR3 reads CASSVLAGNTEAFF. The CDR3 DNA follows: TGTGCCAGCAGCGTATTAGCAGGGAACACTGAAGCTTTCTTT.

Many counts were recorded for this clonotype. V and J are TRBV10-3 and TRBJ2-3; TRBD2 is a possible D gene (6 bases). CDR1 and CDR2 from the germline V gene are ENHRY and SYGVKD. The germline V and J ends were trimmed by 10 bases and 1 base, with 12 bases remaining between them. The CDR3 length is 13 residues. CDR3 sequence: CASGLPGTDTQYF. The CDR3 coding sequence is TGTGCCAGCGGACTACCTGGCACAGATACGCAGTATTTT.

This clonotype was counted at least ten times. The V call is TRBV2, the J call TRBJ1-5, with D uncertain. The CDR3 length is 13 residues. Germline V gene data show CDR1 as SNHLY and CDR2 as FYNNEI. V lost 7 bases to trimming and J lost 3 bases, with 10 bases between them. CDR3 sequence reads: CASKVGLNQPQHF. The CDR3 DNA reads TGTGCCAGCAAGGTAGGACTCAATCAGCCCCAGCATTTT.